The next 21 T cell receptor beta chains were all read from a single sample in a study of cytomegalovirus exposure and HLA in healthy donors. Measured with immunoSEQ multiplex PCR; TCRdb has only the in-frame clones, and not every one. Among around 140,000 clones listed, approximately 86% were seen once. Source material: PBMCs. The receptors derive from a man between 18 and 29 years old in good health and CMV-seropositive.

This chain connects TRBV5-1 to TRBJ2-2; 9 positions agree with TRBD2. V dropped 1 base and J dropped 0; count of bases not matched to a gene: 10. The CDR3 totals 19 residues. CDR1 is SGHRS and CDR2 is YFSETQ in the germline V gene. DNA of the CDR3: TGCGCCAGCAGCTTGCCGCATACGGGACTAGCAGCGAACACCGGGGAGCTGTTTTTT. As protein: CASSLPHTGLAANTGELFF.

This chain uses TRBV11-2 with TRBJ2-1; the match to TRBD1 covers 9 bases. The germline CDR1 and CDR2 sequences are SGHAT and FQNNGV. V dropped 4 bases and J dropped 9; count of bases not matched to a gene: 13. This CDR3 is built from 16 residues. CDR3 sequence reads: CASSSQSRDRAFEQFF. For the CDR3, the DNA is TGTGCCAGCAGCTCCCAAAGCCGGGACAGGGCGTTTGAGCAGTTCTTC.

The V gene is TRBV27, the J gene TRBJ2-7; 9 bases match TRBD2. The CDR3 sequence is 16 residues long. Trimming took 0 bases from V and 6 from J; bases not matched to a gene: 9. Germline V gives CDR1 MNHEY, CDR2 SMNVEV (reference sequence). In DNA, the CDR3 is TGTGCCAGCAGTTTATCTCATAGCGGGAGTGGGCGCGAGCAGTACTTC. As protein: CASSLSHSGSGREQYF.

This rearrangement joins TRBV5-1 to TRBJ2-1, with TRBD2 matching 7 bases. Germline V CDR1 and CDR2: SGHRS, YFSETQ. The CDR3 length is 15 residues. Trimming cost V 0 bases and J 4 bases; bases outside gene matches: 4. For the CDR3, the DNA is TGCGCCAGCAGCTTGGATGGGGAGGGGTACAATGAGCAGTTCTTC. Residues: CASSLDGEGYNEQFF. Using reference TRBV5-1 and TRBJ2-1 for the parts outside the CDR3, the full variable domain is KAGVTQTPRYLIKTRGQQVTLSCSPISGHRSVSWYQQTPGQGLQFLFEYFSETQRNKGNFPGRFSGRQFSNSRSEMNVSTLELGDSALYLCASSLDGEGYNEQFFGPGTRLTVL.

V is TRBV6-1 and J is TRBJ2-1; 7 nucleotides align to TRBD2. The CDR3 totals 13 residues. Germline V lookup: CDR1 MNHNS, CDR2 SASEGT. The CDR3 sequence is CAEKGRAGDEQFF. The CDR3 coding sequence is TGTGCTGAGAAGGGGAGGGCGGGCGATGAGCAGTTCTTC.

This chain uses TRBV2 with TRBJ1-1, with TRBD1 matching 8 bases. The CDR3 is 14 residues long. V lost 7 bases, J lost 1 base, and 5 bases stayed unmatched. Germline CDR1 is SNHLY and CDR2 is FYNNEI. The CDR3 reads CASTGTGRNTEAFF. For the CDR3, the DNA is TGTGCCAGCACAGGGACAGGAAGGAACACTGAAGCTTTCTTT. The variable domain in full, completed from reference TRBV2 and TRBJ1-1, reads EPEVTQTPSHQVTQMGQEVILRCVPISNHLYFYWYRQILGQKVEFLVSFYNNEISEKSEIFDDQFSVERPDGSNFTLKIRSTKLEDSAMYFCASTGTGRNTEAFFGQGTRLTVV.

The rearrangement uses TRBV29-1 and TRBJ1-1; maybe TRBD1 (5 bases). Deletions cut 2 bases from V and 4 bases from J, with 8 bases between. The CDR3 has 12 amino acids. CDR1 SQVTM and CDR2 ANQGSEA come from the germline V gene. CDR3 protein: CSVEWGGTEAFF. The CDR3 DNA reads as TGCAGCGTTGAATGGGGGGGCACTGAAGCTTTCTTT.

The genes are TRBV6-5 and TRBJ1-6, with D maybe TRBD1 (5 bases). The CDR3 length is 15 residues. V lost 6 bases to trimming and J lost 10 bases, with 19 bases between them. Germline lookup yields CDR1 MNHEY and CDR2 SVGAGI. The CDR3 DNA sequence: TGTGCCAGCAGCGGGGGACGGTGGCATTGGTCACCCCTCCACTTT. Protein sequence: CASSGGRWHWSPLHF.

The chain recombines TRBV10-3 with TRBJ2-5, with D tentatively TRBD2 (5 bases). The CDR3 runs to 13 residues. Germline V gene sequence: CDR1 ENHRY, CDR2 SYGVKD. The V end was cut by 11 bases, the J end by 1 base, with 14 bases between. The CDR3 reads CASSSGFQETQYF. The CDR3 coding sequence is TGTGCCTCCAGCTCGGGGTTCCAAGAGACCCAGTACTTC.

A single count supports this clone. CDR3 protein: CASSLGPGAANYGYTF. The CDR3 coding sequence is TGTGCCAGCAGCCTAGGGCCGGGAGCGGCTAACTATGGCTACACCTTC. The J gene is TRBJ1-2, the V gene TRBV11-2, with no clear D. The CDR3 spans 16 residues. Germline V gene lookup returns CDR1 SGHAT and CDR2 FQNNGV. Trimming pared 5 bases from V and 0 bases from J, leaving 16 bases between.

The V and J genes are TRBV28 and TRBJ1-2; TRBD1 aligns across 11 bases. Germline-derived CDR1 and CDR2 are MDHEN and SYDVKM. With 8 bases clipped from V and 7 bases from J, the junction kept 9 bases outside the gene matches. CDR3 length: 14 amino acids. The CDR3 nucleotides are TGTGCCAGCCGAGAGGACAGGGGGCACGGTGGCTACACCTTC. It specifies CASREDRGHGGYTF.

J is TRBJ1-1 and V is TRBV19; D is possibly TRBD1 (6 bases). Looked up from germline, CDR1 is LNHDA and CDR2 is SQIVND (reference sequence). Trimming stripped 5 bases from V and 3 bases from J, with 16 bases between. CDR3 size: 15 residues. The CDR3 DNA sequence: TGTGCCAGTAGTGTGTCCGGGGGGCGGGACACTGAAGCTTTCTTT. Protein: CASSVSGGRDTEAFF.

The V call is TRBV5-1, the J call TRBJ2-2, with 8 bases matching TRBD1. The CDR3 consists of 15 residues. Germline CDR1 is SGHRS and CDR2 is YFSETQ. J gave up 5 bases and V 1 base, and 4 bases lay outside the gene matches. CDR3 sequence reads: CASSLRQGNTGELFF. In nucleotides, the CDR3 is TGCGCCAGCAGCTTGCGACAGGGGAATACCGGGGAGCTGTTTTTT.

This chain links TRBV2 with TRBJ2-3; unclear D gene. Trimming took off 8 bases at V and 0 bases at J, with 6 bases between the two ends. The CDR3 runs 12 residues. Germline V CDR1 and CDR2: SNHLY, FYNNEI. CDR3 coding DNA: TGTGCCAGCGTCCTTAGCACAGATACGCAGTATTTT. Amino acid sequence: CASVLSTDTQYF.

The genes are TRBV7-2 and TRBJ2-5; 7 bases align to TRBD2. The V and J ends lost 1 base and 5 bases, in that order; junction bases with no gene match: 10. The CDR3 runs 16 residues. Germline values: CDR1 SGHTA, CDR2 FQGNSA. The CDR3 loop reads CASSLVVTARGETQYF. Written as DNA, the CDR3 is TGTGCCAGCAGCTTAGTGGTGACAGCGCGGGGGGAGACCCAGTACTTC.

The chain recombines TRBV5-1 with TRBJ2-7; D is uncertain. Per germline, CDR1 SGHRS and CDR2 YFSETQ. V was clipped by 3 bases and J by 1 base, with 11 bases between them. This CDR3 is built from 14 residues. The CDR3 is CASSSPGESYEQYF. The CDR3 nucleotides read TGCGCCAGCAGCTCCCCCGGAGAGTCCTACGAGCAGTACTTC. The whole variable domain, filled in from reference TRBV5-1 and TRBJ2-7, reads KAGVTQTPRYLIKTRGQQVTLSCSPISGHRSVSWYQQTPGQGLQFLFEYFSETQRNKGNFPGRFSGRQFSNSRSEMNVSTLELGDSALYLCASSSPGESYEQYFGPGTRLTVT.

This chain links TRBV7-8 with TRBJ1-1; unclear D gene. The CDR3 sequence is 13 residues long. Germline V gives CDR1 SGHVS, CDR2 FQNEAQ. Trimming took off 3 bases at V and 1 base at J, with 6 bases between the two ends. CDR3 amino acids: CASSLQENTEAFF. The CDR3 coding sequence is TGTGCCAGCAGCTTGCAGGAGAACACTGAAGCTTTCTTT.

This clone was picked up one time. V and J are TRBV29-1 and TRBJ2-5; 7 nucleotides align to TRBD2. The V segment lost 7 bases and the J segment 5 bases; nucleotides outside the gene matches: 7. CDR1 is SQVTM, CDR2 ANQGSEA, per germline. The CDR3 covers 12 residues. The CDR3 loop is CSAVDGGETQYF. The CDR3 coding sequence is TGCAGCGCCGTGGACGGGGGGGAGACCCAGTACTTC.

The chain has TRBV15 and TRBJ2-1, with D perhaps matching TRBD1 (6 bases). The CDR3 is made up of 17 amino acids. From germline, CDR1 is LNHNV and CDR2 YYDKDF (reference sequence). V was clipped by 3 bases and J by 1 base, with 16 bases between them. The CDR3 protein is CATSSASGAYSYNEQFF. In DNA form, the CDR3 reads TGTGCCACCAGCAGCGCCTCAGGGGCGTATTCCTACAATGAGCAGTTCTTC.

This clone has only one observation. The chain carries TRBV6-5 and TRBJ1-2; 8 bases fit TRBD1. The V gene end was trimmed by 4 bases and the J gene end by 4 bases; junction bases not matched to a gene: 11. The CDR3 is made up of 16 amino acids. The germline gives CDR1 MNHEY, CDR2 SVGAGI. The CDR3: CASSSGDRGKSYGYTF. CDR3 coding DNA: TGTGCCAGCAGTTCTGGAGACAGGGGCAAAAGCTATGGCTACACCTTC.

This chain's CDR3 is CASSSTGRGTQYF. In nucleotides, the CDR3 is TGTGCCAGCAGCTCGACAGGGAGAGGGACCCAGTACTTC. V usage is TRBV13 and J usage is TRBJ2-5, with 7 nucleotides matching TRBD1. This CDR3 has 13 residues. Germline V lookup: CDR1 PRHDT, CDR2 FYEKMQ (reference sequence). The trim removed 4 bases at V and 7 bases at J, leaving 6 bases unmatched.